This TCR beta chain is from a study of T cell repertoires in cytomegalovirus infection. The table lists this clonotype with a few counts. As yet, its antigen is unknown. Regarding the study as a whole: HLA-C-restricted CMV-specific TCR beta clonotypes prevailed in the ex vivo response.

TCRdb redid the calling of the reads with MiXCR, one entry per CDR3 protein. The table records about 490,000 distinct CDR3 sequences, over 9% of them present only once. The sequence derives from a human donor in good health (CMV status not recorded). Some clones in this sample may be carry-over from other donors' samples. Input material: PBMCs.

CDR3 sequence (DNA): TGCAGTGCTAGAGATACGTTTTACAATCAGCCCCAGCATTTT. It encodes CSARDTFYNQPQHF. This chain joins TRBV20-1 and TRBJ1-5; D is uncertain. The CDR3 length is 14 residues. V shed 0 bases and J shed 3 bases, with 9 bases lying between them. The germline V gene has CDR1 DFQATT and CDR2 SNEGSKA (reference sequence).